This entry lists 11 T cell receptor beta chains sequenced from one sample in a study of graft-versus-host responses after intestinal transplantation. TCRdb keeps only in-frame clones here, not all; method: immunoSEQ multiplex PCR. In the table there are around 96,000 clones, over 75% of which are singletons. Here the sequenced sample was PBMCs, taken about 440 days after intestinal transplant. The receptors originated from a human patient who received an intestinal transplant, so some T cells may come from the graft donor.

DNA of the CDR3: TGTGCCAGCAGCGTAGCTGGGACCTCCTACAATGAGCAGTTCTTC. It encodes CASSVAGTSYNEQFF. This rearrangement joins TRBV9 to TRBJ2-1; D possibly matches TRBD1 or TRBD2 (5 bases each). The V end was cut by 0 bases, the J end by 0 bases, with 7 bases between. This CDR3 has 15 residues. CDR1 is SGDLS, CDR2 YYNGEE, per germline.

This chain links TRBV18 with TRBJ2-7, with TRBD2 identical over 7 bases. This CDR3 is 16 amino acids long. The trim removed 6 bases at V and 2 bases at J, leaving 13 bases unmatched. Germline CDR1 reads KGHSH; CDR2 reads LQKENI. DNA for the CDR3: TGTGCCAGCTCCTTAATTGGGGGGGGACTCCCCTACGAGCAGTACTTC. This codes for CASSLIGGGLPYEQYF.

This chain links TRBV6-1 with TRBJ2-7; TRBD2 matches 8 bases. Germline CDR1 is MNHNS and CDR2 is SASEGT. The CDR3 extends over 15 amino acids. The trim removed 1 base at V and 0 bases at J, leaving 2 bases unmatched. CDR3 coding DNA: TGTGCCAGCAGTGAAGTCGGGGGGGCCTCCTACGAGCAGTACTTC. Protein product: CASSEVGGASYEQYF.

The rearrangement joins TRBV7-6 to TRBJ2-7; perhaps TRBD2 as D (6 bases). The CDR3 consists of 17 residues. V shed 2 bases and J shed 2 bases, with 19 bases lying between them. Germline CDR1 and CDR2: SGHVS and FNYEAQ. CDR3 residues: CASSLTPGSGWAYEQYF. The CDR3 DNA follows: TGTGCCAGCAGCTTAACTCCCGGGAGCGGTTGGGCCTACGAGCAGTACTTC.

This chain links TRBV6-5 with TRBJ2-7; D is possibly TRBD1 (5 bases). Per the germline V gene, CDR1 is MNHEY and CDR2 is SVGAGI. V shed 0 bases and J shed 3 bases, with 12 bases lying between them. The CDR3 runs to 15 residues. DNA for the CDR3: TGTGCCAGCAGTTACTCAGTTGAACAGGTCTACGAGCAGTACTTC. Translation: CASSYSVEQVYEQYF.

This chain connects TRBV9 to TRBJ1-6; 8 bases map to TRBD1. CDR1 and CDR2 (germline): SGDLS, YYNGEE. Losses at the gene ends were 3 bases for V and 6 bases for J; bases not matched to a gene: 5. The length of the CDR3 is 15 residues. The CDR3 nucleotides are TGTGCCAGCAGCGCGGGACAGGAGGGTAATTCACCCCTCCACTTT. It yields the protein CASSAGQEGNSPLHF.

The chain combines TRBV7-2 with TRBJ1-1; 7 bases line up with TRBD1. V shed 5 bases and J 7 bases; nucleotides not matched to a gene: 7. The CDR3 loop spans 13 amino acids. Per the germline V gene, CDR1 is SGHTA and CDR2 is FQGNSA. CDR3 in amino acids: CASSPRGGFEAFF. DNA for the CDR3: TGTGCCAGCAGCCCCAGGGGGGGGTTTGAAGCTTTCTTT.

CDR3 in DNA: TGCGCCAGCAGCCAAAGCGGGAACACCGGGGAGCTGTTTTTT. It codes for CASSQSGNTGELFF. This sequence joins TRBV4-1 and TRBJ2-2, with D possibly matching TRBD2 (5 bases). Trimming cost V 2 bases and J 1 base, with 5 bases left between them. Germline CDR1 reads MGHRA; CDR2 reads YSYEKL. The CDR3 covers 14 residues.

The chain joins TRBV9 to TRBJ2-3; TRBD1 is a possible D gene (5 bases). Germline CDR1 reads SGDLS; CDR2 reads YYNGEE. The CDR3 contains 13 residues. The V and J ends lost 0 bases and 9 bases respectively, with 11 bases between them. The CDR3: CASSVEDNPTQYF. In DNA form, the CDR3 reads TGTGCCAGCAGCGTAGAGGACAATCCAACGCAGTATTTT.

The CDR3 DNA reads as TGCGCCAGCAGCGGAGCGCGGCCCAAAGAGACCCAGTACTTC. Amino acids: CASSGARPKETQYF. This chain uses TRBV5-1 with TRBJ2-5; D is unresolved. Trimming took 4 bases from V and 3 from J, leaving 13 bases between them. The CDR3 extends over 14 amino acids. Germline V gives CDR1 SGHRS, CDR2 YFSETQ. The full variable domain, with the rest looked up from reference TRBV5-1 and TRBJ2-5, is KAGVTQTPRYLIKTRGQQVTLSCSPISGHRSVSWYQQTPGQGLQFLFEYFSETQRNKGNFPGRFSGRQFSNSRSEMNVSTLELGDSALYLCASSGARPKETQYFGPGTRLLVL.

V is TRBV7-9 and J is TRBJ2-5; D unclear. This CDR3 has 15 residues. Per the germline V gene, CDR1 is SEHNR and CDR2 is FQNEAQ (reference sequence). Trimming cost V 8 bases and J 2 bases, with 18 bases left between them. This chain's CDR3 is CASSIAFALQETQYF. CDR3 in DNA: TGTGCCAGCTCAATTGCTTTTGCCCTTCAAGAGACCCAGTACTTC.